The entry below describes one T cell receptor beta chain. This specimen comes from a study of OX40 agonist ivuxolimab in advanced cancers. Measured with immunoSEQ multiplex PCR; TCRdb has only the in-frame clones, and not every one. The table records under 25,000 clones, about four fifths of them present only once. There are 17 residues in the CDR3. From germline, CDR1 is LNHDA and CDR2 SQIVND (reference sequence). The trim removed 5 bases at V and 3 bases at J, leaving 13 bases unmatched. The chain uses TRBV19 and TRBJ2-3; 8 bases match TRBD1. This TCR came from an adult with an advanced solid tumor such as melanoma, head and neck, liver or kidney cancer. This sample comprised CD4+ or CD8+ T cells sorted from blood, obtained in a trial of the OX40 agonist ivuxolimab. CDR3 bases: TGTGCCAGTAGTCCCCGACAGGGGCGGCTCCTAACAGATACGCAGTATTTT. As protein: CASSPRQGRLLTDTQYF. Filled out from reference TRBV19 and TRBJ2-3, the complete variable domain reads DGGITQSPKYLFRKEGQNVTLSCEQNLNHDAMYWYRQDPGQGLRLIYYSQIVNDFQKGDIAEGYSVSREKKESFPLTVTSAQKNPTAFYLCASSPRQGRLLTDTQYFGPGTRLTVL.